The following is a TCR beta chain sequence with its context. Antigen: not known. With 3 bases removed from V and 8 bases from J, the gap between germline ends came to 14 bases. The CDR3 contains 13 residues. Per germline, CDR1 SGDLS and CDR2 YYNGEE. The data originate from a study of cytomegalovirus exposure and HLA in healthy donors. The PCR had 60 Vbeta and 13 Jbeta primers. Clones were read by immunoSEQ multiplex PCR, and TCRdb kept only the in-frame ones, dropping some. In the table there are around 140,000 clones, around 10% of which are singletons. Overall study findings and caveats: A classifier reportedly called cytomegalovirus status with high sensitivity and specificity. A later analysis linked a missense variant in DCLRE1C to the trimming of TCR beta V and J genes. In the analysis, some V segments, TRBV6-2 and TRBV6-3 included, were excluded as indistinguishable. TCR beta chains numbering approximately 150 were designated cytomegalovirus-associated.

The gene calls are TRBV9 and TRBJ1-2; D not certain. This TCR was sampled from a woman aged 40 to 50 in good health and CMV-seropositive. The sequencing sample was made of PBMCs. Written as DNA, the CDR3 is TGTGCCAGCAGCGACTTACGATTTCGGGGCTACACCTTC. Protein sequence: CASSDLRFRGYTF.